Shown below are 26 T cell receptor beta chains from a single sample sequenced in a study of blood T cell repertoires in COVID-19. Profiled with immunoSEQ multiplex PCR; TCRdb holds only in-frame clones, not every one. The table records a few hundred thousand clones, about 85% of them present only once. Input material: PBMCs or T cells enriched from blood (not recorded which). These receptors were taken from a woman aged 50 to 65 who had recovered from COVID-19.

This clone appeared once. The chain joins TRBV29-1 to TRBJ1-2; D not certain. The CDR3 is made up of 16 amino acids. The V gene lost 2 bases and the J gene lost 1 base, with 17 bases spanning the gap. Germline V lookup: CDR1 SQVTM, CDR2 ANQGSEA. The DNA for the CDR3 is TGCAGCGTTGAACAGAGGGCGGCAGCTTTTAACTATGGCTACACCTTC. Protein: CSVEQRAAAFNYGYTF. Supplemented by reference TRBV29-1 and TRBJ1-2, the full variable domain reads SAVISQKPSRDICQRGTSLTIQCQVDSQVTMMFWYRQQPGQSLTLIATANQGSEATYESGFVIDKFPISRPNLTFSTLTVSNMSPEDSSIYLCSVEQRAAAFNYGYTFGSGTRLTVV.

The genes are TRBV28 and TRBJ1-6, with D possibly matching TRBD1 (5 bases). The CDR3 totals 17 residues. The germline V gene has CDR1 MDHEN and CDR2 SYDVKM. Trimming left V 3 bases short and J 0 bases short, with 12 bases between. CDR3: CASSFLDSRSYNSPLHF. CDR3 coding DNA: TGTGCCAGCAGTTTTCTTGACAGCCGCTCCTATAATTCACCCCTCCACTTT.

Details on this clone: Additional DNA sequences in this sample encode the identical CDR3. The chain couples TRBV2 to TRBJ2-3, with a tentative D call TRBD1 (5 bases). From germline, CDR1 is SNHLY and CDR2 FYNNEI. The CDR3 runs 12 residues. V was pared by 6 bases and J by 3 bases, with 7 bases between. This chain's CDR3 is CASSQGTDTQYF. CDR3 nucleotide sequence: TGTGCCAGCAGCCAGGGAACAGATACGCAGTATTTT.

V and J are TRBV24-1 and TRBJ1-3, with D perhaps matching TRBD1 (5 bases). From germline, CDR1 is KGHDR and CDR2 SFDVKD. Trimming cost V 8 bases and J 0 bases, with 13 bases left between them. The CDR3 totals 15 residues. The CDR3 loop reads CATTRVRSSGNTIYF. DNA of the CDR3: TGTGCCACCACCAGGGTTAGAAGCTCTGGAAACACCATATATTTT.

V usage is TRBV28 and J usage is TRBJ1-2, with D tentatively TRBD1 (5 bases). This CDR3 has 13 residues. Trimming left V 6 bases short and J 6 bases short, with 14 bases between. CDR1 is MDHEN and CDR2 is SYDVKM in the germline V gene. The CDR3 sequence is CASSRNPRDGYTF. In nucleotides, the CDR3 is TGTGCCAGCAGCCGAAACCCCAGGGATGGCTACACCTTC.

The chain joins TRBV28 to TRBJ2-5; weak D call: TRBD2 (5 bases). The CDR3 spans 14 residues. Germline loops: CDR1 MDHEN, CDR2 SYDVKM. V was pared by 2 bases and J by 4 bases, with 11 bases between. CDR3 nucleotide sequence: TGTGCCAGCAGTTTAGGCGGGCTCGCAGAGACCCAGTACTTC. This translates into CASSLGGLAETQYF.

The chain links TRBV7-2 to TRBJ2-7, with D unclear. Germline values: CDR1 SGHTA, CDR2 FQGNSA. V was clipped by 1 base and J by 3 bases, with 10 bases between them. The CDR3 has 14 amino acids. This chain's CDR3 is CASSLERRFYEQYF. The CDR3 bases are TGTGCCAGCAGCTTAGAGCGCCGATTCTACGAGCAGTACTTC.

The chain uses TRBV30 and TRBJ1-4; tentatively, D is TRBD1 (5 bases). Germline CDR1 GTSNPN, CDR2 SVGIG (reference sequence). V shed 7 bases and J shed 5 bases, with 11 bases lying between them. CDR3 size: 12 residues. The CDR3 here is CASGQLNEKLFF. For the CDR3, the DNA is TGTGCCTCCGGACAATTAAATGAAAAACTGTTTTTT.

The chain carries TRBV6-5 and TRBJ2-2; D call uncertain. This CDR3 contains 16 residues. The ends were cut back, 0 bases at V and 1 base at J, with 9 bases in the middle. Per germline, CDR1 MNHEY and CDR2 SVGAGI. The CDR3 coding sequence is TGTGCCAGCAGTTACTCGGCAGGCCTGAACACCGGGGAGCTGTTTTTT. This encodes CASSYSAGLNTGELFF.

Of note for this clone: Other DNA sequences of this sample code for an identical CDR3. This chain connects TRBV28 to TRBJ1-2; D gene uncertain. The germline CDR1 and CDR2 sequences are MDHEN and SYDVKM. The CDR3 length is 13 residues. V was cut by 3 bases and J by 2 bases, with 7 bases left in between. The CDR3 DNA reads as TGTGCCAGCAGTTTGGGCCAGAACTATGGCTACACCTTC. The encoded protein is CASSLGQNYGYTF.

V gene TRBV6-2 or TRBV6-3 combines with J gene TRBJ2-1; D unclear. Trimming shortened V by 0 bases and J by 9 bases, and 9 bases separated the two germline ends. Germline V gives CDR1 MNHEY, CDR2 SVGEGT. This CDR3 is 13 amino acids long. The CDR3 reads CASSYSERGEQFF. CDR3 nucleotides: TGTGCCAGCAGTTACTCGGAGAGAGGTGAGCAGTTCTTC.

The rearrangement uses TRBV7-8 and TRBJ2-5; 8 bases map to TRBD1. The CDR3 is 16 amino acids. The ends lost 5 bases at V and 3 bases at J; junction bases unmatched: 11. CDR1 is SGHVS, CDR2 FQNEAQ, per germline. CDR3 sequence: CASSVVFQGAKETQYF. The CDR3, as DNA: TGTGCCAGCAGCGTAGTGTTCCAGGGGGCTAAAGAGACCCAGTACTTC.

This chain joins TRBV3-1 (or the pseudogene TRBV3-2) and TRBJ2-1; 7 nucleotides align to TRBD2. The CDR3 consists of 15 residues. Looked up from germline, CDR1 is LGHDT and CDR2 is YNNKEL (reference sequence). The J segment lost 9 bases and the V segment lost 3 bases, leaving 11 bases of the junction unmatched. The chain's CDR3 is CASSHERGLVPEQFF. The CDR3 DNA is TGTGCCAGCAGCCACGAGCGGGGTTTGGTTCCTGAGCAGTTCTTC.

This chain uses TRBV19 with TRBJ2-7, with D tentatively TRBD2 (6 bases). The CDR3 length is 14 residues. V shed 2 bases and J shed 6 bases, with 14 bases lying between them. The germline gives CDR1 LNHDA, CDR2 SQIVND (reference sequence). The CDR3 spells CASSIRSEGSEQYF. CDR3 bases: TGTGCCAGTAGTATAAGGTCGGAGGGGTCCGAGCAGTACTTC. The complete variable domain, with remaining parts taken from reference TRBV19 and TRBJ2-7, reads DGGITQSPKYLFRKEGQNVTLSCEQNLNHDAMYWYRQDPGQGLRLIYYSQIVNDFQKGDIAEGYSVSREKKESFPLTVTSAQKNPTAFYLCASSIRSEGSEQYFGPGTRLTVT.

J is TRBJ1-4 and V is TRBV5-1, with unresolved D. This CDR3 has 15 residues. Germline V gene lookup returns CDR1 SGHRS and CDR2 YFSETQ. V was cut by 0 bases and J by 3 bases, with 9 bases left in between. The CDR3 region is CASSLAGYSNEKLFF. The CDR3 bases are TGCGCCAGCAGCTTGGCAGGATACTCTAATGAAAAACTGTTTTTT.

The V and J genes are TRBV24-1 and TRBJ1-4; D ambiguous. In germline, CDR1 is KGHDR, CDR2 SFDVKD. CDR3 length equals 13 residues. The germline V and J ends were trimmed by 4 bases and 8 bases, with 10 bases remaining between them. CDR3 bases: TGTGCCACCAGTGAAGGCCAGAGGGAAAAACTGTTTTTT. Its translation: CATSEGQREKLFF.

This chain links TRBV4-3 with TRBJ2-6; possibly TRBD1 for D (5 bases). The ends were cut back, 0 bases at V and 3 bases at J, with 9 bases in the middle. CDR1 is LGHNA and CDR2 is YSLEER in the germline V gene. This CDR3 has 16 residues. Here the CDR3 reads CASSQDRGFGANVLTF. The CDR3 coding sequence is TGCGCCAGCAGCCAAGATAGGGGCTTTGGGGCCAACGTCCTGACTTTC.

This clone was seen once. The chain couples TRBV28 to TRBJ2-5, with D uncertain. V shed 3 bases and J shed 5 bases, with 13 bases lying between them. CDR3 length equals 14 residues. Germline V gives CDR1 MDHEN, CDR2 SYDVKM. CDR3 DNA: TGTGCCAGCAGTTTGCCCGGCACGCGGGAGACCCAGTACTTC. Translated, it gives CASSLPGTRETQYF. Full variable domain (outside the CDR3, taken from reference TRBV28 and TRBJ2-5): DVKVTQSSRYLVKRTGEKVFLECVQDMDHENMFWYRQDPGLGLRLIYFSYDVKMKEKGDIPEGYSVSREKKERFSLILESASTNQTSMYLCASSLPGTRETQYFGPGTRLLVL.

The chain employs TRBV19 and TRBJ1-2; TRBD1 matches at 7 bases. Germline CDR1 LNHDA, CDR2 SQIVND (reference sequence). V was pared by 4 bases and J by 6 bases, with 17 bases of the junction left unmatched. The CDR3 is 17 residues long. The CDR3 nucleotides are TGTGCCAGTAGTACTCTTAAAGGGGGCGCGGGCTCTAATGGCTACACCTTC. It yields the protein CASSTLKGGAGSNGYTF.

This clone occurred a few times. The J gene is TRBJ1-5, the V gene TRBV16; tentatively, D is TRBD1 (6 bases). The germline gives CDR1 KGHSY, CDR2 FQNENV. Trimming removed 4 bases from V and 4 bases from J, with 14 bases in between. The CDR3 contains 15 residues. CDR3 loop: CASSPVLQGNQPQHF. The CDR3 DNA follows: TGTGCCAGCAGCCCGGTTCTTCAGGGGAATCAGCCCCAGCATTTT. The complete variable domain, with remaining parts taken from reference TRBV16 and TRBJ1-5, reads GEEVAQTPKHLVRGEGQKAKLYCAPIKGHSYVFWYQQVLKNEFKFLISFQNENVFDETGMPKERFSAKCLPNSPCSLEIQATKLEDSAVYFCASSPVLQGNQPQHFGDGTRLSIL.

The chain recombines TRBV7-3 with TRBJ2-1, with 7 bases that match TRBD1. The CDR3 contains 16 residues. The germline V gene encodes CDR1 SGHTA and CDR2 FQGTGA. The trim removed 0 bases at V and 2 bases at J, leaving 4 bases unmatched. The CDR3 region is CASSLTGGAPYNEQFF. The CDR3 DNA reads TGTGCCAGCAGCTTAACAGGGGGCGCCCCCTACAATGAGCAGTTCTTC.

This sequence joins TRBV5-4 and TRBJ2-7, with TRBD2 as a possible D gene (6 bases). V was pared by 0 bases and J by 3 bases, with 13 bases between. CDR3 length: 15 residues. CDR1 is SGHNT and CDR2 is YYREEE in the germline V gene (reference sequence). The chain's CDR3 is CASSLAPVEGYEQYF. CDR3 nucleotides: TGTGCCAGCAGCTTGGCCCCGGTGGAGGGCTACGAGCAGTACTTC.

The genes are TRBV3-1 (or the pseudogene TRBV3-2) and TRBJ2-3, with unresolved D. Trimming pared 4 bases from V and 3 bases from J, leaving 5 bases between. Germline V gene data show CDR1 as LGHDT and CDR2 as YNNKEL (reference sequence). The CDR3 covers 12 residues. CDR3 residues: CASSRTTDTQYF. CDR3 DNA sequence: TGTGCCAGCAGCCGAACAACAGATACGCAGTATTTT.

The chain uses TRBV5-1 and TRBJ2-2; D is unclear. The CDR3 extends over 15 amino acids. CDR1 and CDR2 (germline): SGHRS, YFSETQ. V was clipped by 0 bases and J by 2 bases, with 8 bases between them. CDR3 loop: CASSLGAPNTGELFF. CDR3 DNA: TGCGCCAGCAGCTTGGGGGCACCTAACACCGGGGAGCTGTTTTTT.

This chain uses TRBV11-2 with TRBJ1-6; tentative D call: TRBD1 (5 bases). Trimming pared 5 bases from V and 7 bases from J, leaving 12 bases between. Per the germline V gene, CDR1 is SGHAT and CDR2 is FQNNGV. The CDR3 is made up of 14 amino acids. The CDR3, as DNA: TGTGCCAGCAGCCCCCGGGACTTCAATTCACCCCTCCACTTT. Its translation: CASSPRDFNSPLHF.

This rearrangement joins TRBV28 to TRBJ2-1; no reliable D call. The CDR3 sequence is 12 residues long. The germline V and J ends were trimmed by 5 bases and 10 bases, with 12 bases remaining between them. The V gene's germline CDR1 is MDHEN and CDR2 SYDVKM. CDR3 in amino acids: CASSLLGQEQFF. DNA for the CDR3: TGTGCCAGCAGTCTTCTTGGGCAAGAGCAGTTCTTC.